Listed below are T cell receptor beta chains from one sample, sequenced in a study of vaccination effects on CD4 cells after COVID-19. These TCRs' antigens remain unknown. Data came from immunoSEQ multiplex PCR; TCRdb stores just in-frame clones and leaves some out. The sample lists 20,000 to 30,000 clones, 65% to 80% occurring once. The starting material was CD4+ T cells from PBMCs cultured with HCoV-NL63 spike peptides, obtained before COVID-19 vaccination. These receptors were taken from a human donor who had a prior SARS-CoV-2 infection. Each CDR3 is given without its conserved first and last residue.

j_gene	len	v_gene	CDR3aa
TRBJ2-1	14	TRBV11-3	ASSLGSGRIVDEQF
TRBJ2-3	14	TRBV5-5	ASRRTGSRGTDTQY
TRBJ2-5	12	TRBV27	ASSDFGAEETQY
TRBJ2-3	17	TRBV5-4	ASSLGLAGLGGGTDTQY
TRBJ1-4	13	TRBV19	ASSANRGRREKLF
TRBJ2-7	13	TRBV5-5	ASTLTHKNSYEQY
TRBJ1-2	10	TRBV12-3/TRBV12-4	ASRGGSYGYT
TRBJ2-3	12	TRBV7-3	ASSLSRSQDTQY
TRBJ2-2	9	TRBV18	ASSPPGELF
TRBJ2-1	15	TRBV24-1	ATSDSRLAGDRDEQF
TRBJ2-7	13	TRBV7-3	ASSLRGGAGVEQY
TRBJ1-5	10	TRBV24-1	ATSDFGQPQH
TRBJ2-1	13	TRBV24-1	ATSEGGASLDEQF
TRBJ2-5	14	TRBV7-3	ASSLGVWGPEETQY
TRBJ1-3	14	TRBV4-1	ASSQVARDTVNTIY
TRBJ1-6	13	TRBV30	AWSHPGQTNSPLH
TRBJ2-3	14	TRBV4-3	ASSPDLAGATDTQY
TRBJ2-4	15	TRBV27	ASSLTRLGGLENIQY
TRBJ2-3	10	TRBV7-2	ASSKGSDTQY
TRBJ2-5	12	TRBV30	AWSVRVREETQY
TRBJ2-7	11	TRBV2	ASSEYRLYEQY
TRBJ1-2	13	TRBV7-9	ASSTATGQYYGYT
TRBJ2-3	11	TRBV4-3	ASSQAYGDTQY
TRBJ1-3	16	TRBV4-2	ASSPQTHRGDAGNTIY
TRBJ1-2	11	TRBV5-5	ASSLRGDYGYT
TRBJ2-7	12	TRBV18	ASSPPTDYDEQY
TRBJ2-2	13	TRBV19	ASSRTGWDTGELF
TRBJ1-4	12	TRBV10-3	AIRGSTTNEKLF
TRBJ1-1	12	TRBV3-1/TRBV3-2	ASSPLLLLGQAF
TRBJ1-5	9	TRBV19	ASSWNQPQH
TRBJ1-4	13	TRBV30	AWSLGTGTNEKLF
TRBJ2-7	13	TRBV6-1	ASSEAGTGGYEQY